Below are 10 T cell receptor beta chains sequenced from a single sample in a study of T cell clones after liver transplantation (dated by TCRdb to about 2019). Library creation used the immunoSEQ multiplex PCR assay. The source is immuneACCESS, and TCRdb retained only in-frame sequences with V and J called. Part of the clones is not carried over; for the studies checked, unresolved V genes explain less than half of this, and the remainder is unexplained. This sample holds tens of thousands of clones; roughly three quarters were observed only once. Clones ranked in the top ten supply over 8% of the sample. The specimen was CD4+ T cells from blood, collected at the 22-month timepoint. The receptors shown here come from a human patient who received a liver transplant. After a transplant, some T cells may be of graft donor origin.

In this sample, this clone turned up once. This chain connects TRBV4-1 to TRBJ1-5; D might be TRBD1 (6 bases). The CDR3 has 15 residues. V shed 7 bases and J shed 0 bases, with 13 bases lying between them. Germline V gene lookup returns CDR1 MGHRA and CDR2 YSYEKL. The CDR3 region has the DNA TGCGCCAGCAACGACAGGTTCAATAGCAATCAGCCCCAGCATTTT. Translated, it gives CASNDRFNSNQPQHF.

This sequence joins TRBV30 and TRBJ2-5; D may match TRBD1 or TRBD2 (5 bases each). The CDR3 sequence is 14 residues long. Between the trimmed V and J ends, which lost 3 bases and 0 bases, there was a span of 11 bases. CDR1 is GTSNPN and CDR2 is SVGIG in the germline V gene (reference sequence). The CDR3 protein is CAWSSTGHQETQYF. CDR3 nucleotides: TGTGCCTGGAGCTCGACGGGGCACCAAGAGACCCAGTACTTC.

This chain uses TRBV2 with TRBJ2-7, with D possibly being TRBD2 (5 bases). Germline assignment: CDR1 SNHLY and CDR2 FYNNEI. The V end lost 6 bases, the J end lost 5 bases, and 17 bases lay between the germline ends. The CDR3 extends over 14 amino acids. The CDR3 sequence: CASSPPGNPDEQYF. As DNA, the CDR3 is TGTGCCAGCAGCCCCCCGGGAAACCCGGACGAGCAGTACTTC.

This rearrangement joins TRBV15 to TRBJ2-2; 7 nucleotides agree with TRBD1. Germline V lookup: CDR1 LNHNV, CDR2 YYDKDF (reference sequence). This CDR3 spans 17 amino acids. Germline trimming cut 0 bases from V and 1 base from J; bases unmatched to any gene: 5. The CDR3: CATSRETGQENTGELFF. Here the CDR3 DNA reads TGTGCCACCAGCAGAGAGACAGGGCAGGAGAACACCGGGGAGCTGTTTTTT.

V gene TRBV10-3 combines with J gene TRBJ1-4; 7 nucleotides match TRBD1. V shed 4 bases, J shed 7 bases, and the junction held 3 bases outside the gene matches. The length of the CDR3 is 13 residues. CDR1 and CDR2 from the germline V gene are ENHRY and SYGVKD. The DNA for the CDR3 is TGTGCCATCAGTGGAGACAGGGCTGAAAAACTGTTTTTT. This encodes CAISGDRAEKLFF.

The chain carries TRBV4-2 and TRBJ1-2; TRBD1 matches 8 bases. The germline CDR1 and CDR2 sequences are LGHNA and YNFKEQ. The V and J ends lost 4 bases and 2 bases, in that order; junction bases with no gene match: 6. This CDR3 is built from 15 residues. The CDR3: CASSLGQGGNYGYTF. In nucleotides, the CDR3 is TGTGCCAGCAGCCTTGGACAGGGTGGCAACTATGGCTACACCTTC.

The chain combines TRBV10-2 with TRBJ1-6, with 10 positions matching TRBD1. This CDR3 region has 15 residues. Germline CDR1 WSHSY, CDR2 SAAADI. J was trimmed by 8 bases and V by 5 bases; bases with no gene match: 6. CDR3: CASSQAGTGDSPLHF. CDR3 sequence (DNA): TGCGCCAGCAGTCAGGCCGGGACAGGGGATTCACCCCTCCACTTT.

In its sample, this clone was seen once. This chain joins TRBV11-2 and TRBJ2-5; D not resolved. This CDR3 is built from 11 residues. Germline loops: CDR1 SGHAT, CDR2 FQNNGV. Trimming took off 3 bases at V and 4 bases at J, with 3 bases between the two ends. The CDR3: CASSFSETQYF. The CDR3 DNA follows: TGTGCCAGCAGCTTCTCAGAGACCCAGTACTTC.

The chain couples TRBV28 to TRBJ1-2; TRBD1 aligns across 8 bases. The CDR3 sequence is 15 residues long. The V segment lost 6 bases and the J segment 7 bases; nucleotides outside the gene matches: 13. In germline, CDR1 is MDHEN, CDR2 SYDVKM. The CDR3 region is CASRRGDRSASGYTF. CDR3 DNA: TGTGCCAGCAGGCGGGGGGACAGGTCGGCCAGTGGCTACACCTTC.

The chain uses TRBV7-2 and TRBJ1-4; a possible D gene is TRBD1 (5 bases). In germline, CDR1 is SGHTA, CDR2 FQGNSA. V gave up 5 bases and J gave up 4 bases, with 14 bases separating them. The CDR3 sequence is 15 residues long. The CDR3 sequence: CASSIQGRLNEKLFF. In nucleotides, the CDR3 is TGTGCCAGCAGCATTCAGGGACGGCTTAATGAAAAACTGTTTTTT.